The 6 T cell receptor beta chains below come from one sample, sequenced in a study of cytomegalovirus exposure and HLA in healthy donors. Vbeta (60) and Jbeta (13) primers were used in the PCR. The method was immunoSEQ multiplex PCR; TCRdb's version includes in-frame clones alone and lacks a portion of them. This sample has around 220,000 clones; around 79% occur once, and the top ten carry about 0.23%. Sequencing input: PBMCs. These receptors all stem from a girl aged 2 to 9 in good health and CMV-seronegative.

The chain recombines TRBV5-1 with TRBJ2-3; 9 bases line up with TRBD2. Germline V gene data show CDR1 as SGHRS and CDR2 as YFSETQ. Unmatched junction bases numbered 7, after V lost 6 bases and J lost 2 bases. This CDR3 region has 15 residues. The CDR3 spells CASTLAGDFTDTQYF. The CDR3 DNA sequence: TGCGCCAGCACCTTAGCGGGAGACTTCACAGATACGCAGTATTTT. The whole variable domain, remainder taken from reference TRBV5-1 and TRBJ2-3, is KAGVTQTPRYLIKTRGQQVTLSCSPISGHRSVSWYQQTPGQGLQFLFEYFSETQRNKGNFPGRFSGRQFSNSRSEMNVSTLELGDSALYLCASTLAGDFTDTQYFGPGTRLTVL.

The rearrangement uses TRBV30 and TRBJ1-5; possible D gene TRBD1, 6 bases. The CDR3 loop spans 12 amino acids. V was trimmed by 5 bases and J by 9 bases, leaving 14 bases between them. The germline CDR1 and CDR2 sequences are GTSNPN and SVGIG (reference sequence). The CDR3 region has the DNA TGTGCCTGGGGGACACTCAAGTTGCCCCAGCATTTT. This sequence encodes CAWGTLKLPQHF.

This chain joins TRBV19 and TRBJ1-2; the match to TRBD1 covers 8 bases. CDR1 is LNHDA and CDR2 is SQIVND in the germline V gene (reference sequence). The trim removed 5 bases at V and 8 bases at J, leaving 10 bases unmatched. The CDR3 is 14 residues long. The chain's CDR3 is CASSRGPGQAGYTF. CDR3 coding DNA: TGTGCCAGTAGTCGGGGGCCGGGACAGGCAGGCTACACCTTC.

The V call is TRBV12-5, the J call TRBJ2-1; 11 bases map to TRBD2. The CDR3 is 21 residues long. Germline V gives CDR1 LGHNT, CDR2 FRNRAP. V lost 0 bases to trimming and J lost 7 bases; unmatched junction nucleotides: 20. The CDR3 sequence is CASGLVRLTGPLIAGGNEQFF. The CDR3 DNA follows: TGTGCTAGTGGTTTGGTACGGTTGACAGGGCCTTTGATAGCGGGAGGGAATGAGCAGTTCTTC.

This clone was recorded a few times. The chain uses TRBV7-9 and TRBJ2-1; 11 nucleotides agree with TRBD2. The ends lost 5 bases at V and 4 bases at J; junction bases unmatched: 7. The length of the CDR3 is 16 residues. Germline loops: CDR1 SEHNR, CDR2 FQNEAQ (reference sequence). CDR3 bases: TGTGCCAGCAGCGCCACTAGCGGGAGAGTTTACAATGAGCAGTTCTTC. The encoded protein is CASSATSGRVYNEQFF.

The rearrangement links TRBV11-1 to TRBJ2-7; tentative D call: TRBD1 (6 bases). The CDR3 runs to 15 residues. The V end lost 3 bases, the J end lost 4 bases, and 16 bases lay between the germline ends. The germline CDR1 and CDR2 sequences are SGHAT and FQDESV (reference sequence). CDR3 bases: TGTGCCAGCAGCTTGGAAACGGGACAAACATACGAGCAGTACTTC. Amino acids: CASSLETGQTYEQYF.